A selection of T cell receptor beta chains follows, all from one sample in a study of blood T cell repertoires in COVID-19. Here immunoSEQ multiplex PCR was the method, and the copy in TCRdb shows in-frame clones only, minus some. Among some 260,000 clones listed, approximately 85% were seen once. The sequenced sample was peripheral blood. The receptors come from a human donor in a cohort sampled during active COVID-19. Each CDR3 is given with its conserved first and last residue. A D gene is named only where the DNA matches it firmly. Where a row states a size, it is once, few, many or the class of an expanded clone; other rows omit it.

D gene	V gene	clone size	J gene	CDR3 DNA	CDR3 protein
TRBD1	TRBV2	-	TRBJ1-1	TGTGCCAGTGTCAGGGGGCTGGGCACTGAAGCTTTCTTT	CASVRGLGTEAFF
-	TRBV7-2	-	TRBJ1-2	TGTGCCAGCAGCTTAGCGGAGGCACTCTATGGCTACACCTTC	CASSLAEALYGYTF
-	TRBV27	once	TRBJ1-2	TGTGCCAGCAGTTCCTGGACAGCTGATGGCTACACCTTC	CASSSWTADGYTF
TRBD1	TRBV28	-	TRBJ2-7	TGTGCCAGCTTTGCGATGACAGGGGGGACGGGCGAGCAGTACTTC	CASFAMTGGTGEQYF
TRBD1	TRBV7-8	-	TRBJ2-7	TGTGCCAGCAGCGTAAGACAGGGGGGCTACGAGCAGTACTTC	CASSVRQGGYEQYF
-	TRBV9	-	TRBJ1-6	TGTGCCAGCAGCATTGGACTGTCGAGCTCCTATAATTCACCCCTCCACTTT	CASSIGLSSSYNSPLHF
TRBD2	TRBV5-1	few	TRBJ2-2	TGCGCCAGCAGCTCAGTGACTAGCGGGAGACGGAACACCGGGGAGCTGTTTTTT	CASSSVTSGRRNTGELFF
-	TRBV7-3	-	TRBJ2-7	TGTGCCAGCAGCTTAAGCGCGGGAAGGTACGAGCAGTACTTC	CASSLSAGRYEQYF
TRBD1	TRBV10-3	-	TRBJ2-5	TGTGCCATCAGTGAGTCGAAGTTTCAGACAGGGGACCAAGAGACCCAGTACTTC	CAISESKFQTGDQETQYF
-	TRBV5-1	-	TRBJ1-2	TGCGCCAGCAGCTTGGTAATGGAGGGAGGTAATGGCTACACCTTC	CASSLVMEGGNGYTF
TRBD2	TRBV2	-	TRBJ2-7	TGTGCCAGCAGAGAAGCGGGACTAGCTGTGGACGAGCAGTACTTC	CASREAGLAVDEQYF
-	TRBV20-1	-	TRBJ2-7	TGCAGTGCTAGTGAGGCAAACCGGGGCGAGCAGTACTTC	CSASEANRGEQYF
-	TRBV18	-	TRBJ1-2	TGTGCCAGTCGCAGACAGGATAACTATGGCTACACCTTC	CASRRQDNYGYTF
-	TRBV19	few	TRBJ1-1	TGTGCCAGTAGTATGGGGGCAGGTCTCCCAGGAACTGAAGCTTTCTTT	CASSMGAGLPGTEAFF
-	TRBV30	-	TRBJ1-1	TGTGCCTGGAACCCAGGGATGAACACTGAAGCTTTCTTT	CAWNPGMNTEAFF
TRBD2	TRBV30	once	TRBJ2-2	TGTGCCTGCCCTTCCCCGACTAGCGGGAACACCGGGGAGCTGTTTTTT	CACPSPTSGNTGELFF
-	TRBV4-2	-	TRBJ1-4	TGTGCCAGCAGAGCTGGACAGTTCGTCGCCGGAAAACTGTTTTTT	CASRAGQFVAGKLFF
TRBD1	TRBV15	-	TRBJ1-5	TGTGCCACCAGCAGCGATATAGGACAGGGGGCTTATCAGCCCCAGCATTTT	CATSSDIGQGAYQPQHF
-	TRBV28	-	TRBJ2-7	TGTGCCAGCAGTTTGATGTTCGTGGATAGAATTACAGAGTACGAGCAGTACTTC	CASSLMFVDRITEYEQYF
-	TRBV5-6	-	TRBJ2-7	TGTGCCAGCAGCTGGAGTTTGACCTACGAGCAGTACTTC	CASSWSLTYEQYF
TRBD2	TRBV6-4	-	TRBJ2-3	TGTGCCAGCAGACTAAGCGGGGCAGGAGATACGCAGTATTTT	CASRLSGAGDTQYF
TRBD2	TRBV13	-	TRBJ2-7	TGTGCCAGCAGCCTGCGGGGGACGGGTCCCTACGAGCAGTACTTC	CASSLRGTGPYEQYF
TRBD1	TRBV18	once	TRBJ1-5	TGTGCCAGCTCACCACCGGCCCGGGACAGGGGCACCTATAGCAATCAGCCCCAGCATTTT	CASSPPARDRGTYSNQPQHF
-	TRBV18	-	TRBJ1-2	TGTGCCAGCTCACCACCAGGCAGGGTAAACTATGGCTACACCTTC	CASSPPGRVNYGYTF
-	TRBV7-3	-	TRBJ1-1	TGTGCCAGCAGCTTGACGGGTCAGAACACTGAAGCTTTCTTT	CASSLTGQNTEAFF
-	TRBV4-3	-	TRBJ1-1	TGCGCCAGCAGCCTGAGCGGGGCAGGGGCGGGCACTGAAGCTTTCTTT	CASSLSGAGAGTEAFF
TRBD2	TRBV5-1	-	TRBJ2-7	TGCGCCAGTAGCCGGACTAGCGGCTCCTACGAGCAGTACTTC	CASSRTSGSYEQYF
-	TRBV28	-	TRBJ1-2	TGTGCCAGCAGTTTGGCTCCAAGACAGGTCCAAATCTATGGCTACACCTTC	CASSLAPRQVQIYGYTF
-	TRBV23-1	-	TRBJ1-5	TGCGCCAGCACTCCCCCCTTCGGTCAGCCCCAGCATTTT	CASTPPFGQPQHF
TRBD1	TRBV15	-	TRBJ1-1	TGTGCCACCAGCAGAGGTGGGACAGCGCGGGGCACTGAAGCTTTCTTT	CATSRGGTARGTEAFF
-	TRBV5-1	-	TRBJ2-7	TGCGCCAGCAGCACATACAGGAATCTCTCCTACGAGCAGTACTTC	CASSTYRNLSYEQYF